This T cell receptor beta chain was sequenced in a study of PD-L1 blockade in urothelial cancer. About the study: Administration of atezolizumab to patients began in the mid-2010s, at 1,200 mg intravenously every 3 weeks. Patients had received 0 to 3 prior chemotherapy regimens.

CDR1 and CDR2 (germline): LGHNA, YNFKEQ. Trimming cost V 3 bases and J 12 bases; bases outside gene matches: 11. This CDR3 has 14 amino acids. Assay used: immunoSEQ multiplex PCR; TCRdb lists only in-frame clones, some missing. The data contain about 130,000 clones, 70% to 85% of them singletons. Specified time point: pretreatment peripheral blood. This TCR was recovered from a man aged 45-65 years with urothelial cancer. The V call is TRBV4-2, the J call TRBJ1-2, with 9 bases matching TRBD1. Here the sequenced sample was PBMCs, taken around atezolizumab (anti-PD-L1) treatment. The CDR3 coding sequence is TGTGCCAGCAGCCAGGATCCGGGACAGGGCTTACACACCTTC. Protein: CASSQDPGQGLHTF.